This TCR beta chain comes out of a study of blood T cell repertoires in COVID-19. Study-level information: Samples of COVID-19 (acute and convalescent) were obtained from the United States, Italy and Spain. Sample material is recorded as cDNA or gDNA derived from T cells, B-cell-depleted T cells, or PBMCs.

Germline-derived CDR1 and CDR2 are LNHDA and SQIVND (reference sequence). This CDR3 is built from 12 residues. V was trimmed by 7 bases and J by 8 bases, leaving 14 bases between them. This clone was found once. Study processing details: For nucleated cells, counts were estimated from reference gene primer amplification. Some clones are missing from TCRdb's copy, which holds only in-frame ones; the method was immunoSEQ multiplex PCR. That table supplies the V and J calls and clone size; D and trimming were determined from the DNA. The sample records some 140,000 clones, 87% being singletons. The sequence was collected from a man aged 50-59 years with active COVID-19. The sequenced sample was peripheral blood. J is TRBJ1-1 and V is TRBV19, with D perhaps matching TRBD1 (6 bases). The CDR3 reads CASTMRGGEAFF. The DNA of the CDR3 is TGTGCCAGTACCATGAGGGGGGGGGAAGCTTTCTTT.